These T cell receptor beta chains were read from a single sample in a study of T cells in Graves' hyperthyroidism and ophthalmopathy. TCRdb re-called the multiplex PCR reads with MiXCR, one entry per CDR3 protein. The sample records 300,000 to 450,000 distinct CDR3 sequences, about 14% being singletons. The sequencing input was blood. The receptors were gathered from a woman in her twenties or thirties with Graves' ophthalmopathy. CDR3s include the opening cysteine and the closing phenylalanine or tryptophan. A clone size is listed for some rows: how often the clone was seen (once, few, many), or a class if it is expanded.

TRBJ1-2,few,TRBV6-1,CASSYEVNYGYTF
TRBJ1-2,many,TRBV5-6,CASRSTGRLDGYTF
TRBJ2-7,-,TRBV5-8,CASSFRGASHEQYF
TRBJ2-7,few,TRBV4-2,CASSVAGQSYEQYF
TRBJ2-5,many,TRBV3-1,CASSGSSGGLETQYF
TRBJ1-1,many,TRBV11-2,CASSLSRGRLSDTEAFF
TRBJ2-7,-,TRBV5-4,CASSLGPQGAYEQYF
TRBJ2-5,-,TRBV20-1,CSARDPVVTSGSGTQYF
TRBJ1-1,many,TRBV2,CASIPTEAFF
TRBJ2-5,many,TRBV6-6,CASSYSEQRGETQYF
TRBJ2-3,many,TRBV6-1,CASNESGYTQYF
TRBJ1-2,many,TRBV28,CASSPGSGFYGYTF
TRBJ2-7,many,TRBV6-1,CASSVGVYEQYF
TRBJ2-2,few,TRBV19,CASSLLAGVGTGELFF
TRBJ2-3,-,TRBV20-1,CSAARGRVTDTQYF
TRBJ1-3,few,TRBV5-1,CASSAGGTSGNTIYF
TRBJ1-2,many,TRBV9,CASSVGAGSGGYTF
TRBJ2-7,many,TRBV7-2,CASSIYQGQPYF
TRBJ2-3,-,TRBV4-1,CASSKDAGGFTDTQYF
TRBJ1-6,many,TRBV24-1,CATSAAYNSPLHF
TRBJ2-1,-,TRBV6-1,CASSHTPGLAGGPYEQFF
TRBJ2-7,-,TRBV7-8,CASSRRNYEQYF
TRBJ2-2,few,TRBV19,CASSMFGELFF
TRBJ2-5,many,TRBV3-1,CASSQEEGEYQETQYF
TRBJ1-6,many,TRBV3-1,CASSLSGTRSRSPLHF
TRBJ2-5,many,TRBV6-1,CASSGGLAGGPLGETQYF
TRBJ1-5,many,TRBV10-2,CATARGEGNQPQHF
TRBJ2-3,many,TRBV7-2,CASRVGGPRDTQYF
TRBJ2-5,-,TRBV4-1,CASSGRAVAAGETQYF
TRBJ2-7,many,TRBV6-2/TRBV6-3,CASSHEAEQGTISYEQYF
TRBJ1-5,-,TRBV20-1,CSARAGTNNQPQHF
TRBJ2-5,-,TRBV11-2,CASSPRGARAEIQYF
TRBJ2-3,many,TRBV20-1,CSARITSGGVSDTQYF
TRBJ2-7,few,TRBV29-1,CSSKGQGNHEQYF